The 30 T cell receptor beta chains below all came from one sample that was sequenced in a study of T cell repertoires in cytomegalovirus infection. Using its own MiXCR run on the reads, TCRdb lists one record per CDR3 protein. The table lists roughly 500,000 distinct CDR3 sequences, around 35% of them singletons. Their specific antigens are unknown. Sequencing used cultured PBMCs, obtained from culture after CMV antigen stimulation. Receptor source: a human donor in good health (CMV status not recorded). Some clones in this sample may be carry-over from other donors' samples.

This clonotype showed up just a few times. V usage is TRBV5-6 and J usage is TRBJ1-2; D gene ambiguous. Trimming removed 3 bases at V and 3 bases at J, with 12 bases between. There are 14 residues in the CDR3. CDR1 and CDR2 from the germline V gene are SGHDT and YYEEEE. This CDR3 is CASSYGQEHYGYTF. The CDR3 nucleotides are TGTGCCAGCAGCTACGGCCAGGAACACTATGGCTACACCTTC.

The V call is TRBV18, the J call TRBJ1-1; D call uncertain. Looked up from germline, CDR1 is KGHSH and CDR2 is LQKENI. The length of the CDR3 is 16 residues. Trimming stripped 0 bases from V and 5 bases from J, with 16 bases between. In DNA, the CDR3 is TGTGCCAGCTCACCACCGGATTGGGCGGCGAGTACTGAAGCTTTCTTT. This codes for CASSPPDWAASTEAFF.

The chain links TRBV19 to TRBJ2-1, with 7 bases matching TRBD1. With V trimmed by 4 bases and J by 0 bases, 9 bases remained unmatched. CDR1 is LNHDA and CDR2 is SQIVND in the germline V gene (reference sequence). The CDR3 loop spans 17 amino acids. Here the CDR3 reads CASSTLRTGSSYNEQFF. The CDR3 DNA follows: TGTGCCAGTAGTACCTTAAGGACAGGCAGCTCCTACAATGAGCAGTTCTTC.

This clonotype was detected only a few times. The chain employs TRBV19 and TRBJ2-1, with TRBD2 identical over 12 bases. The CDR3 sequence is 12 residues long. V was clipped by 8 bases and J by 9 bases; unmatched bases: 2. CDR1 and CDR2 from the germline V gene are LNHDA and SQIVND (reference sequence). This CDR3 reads CASSSGRGEQFF. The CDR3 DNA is TGTGCCAGTTCTAGCGGGAGGGGTGAGCAGTTCTTC.

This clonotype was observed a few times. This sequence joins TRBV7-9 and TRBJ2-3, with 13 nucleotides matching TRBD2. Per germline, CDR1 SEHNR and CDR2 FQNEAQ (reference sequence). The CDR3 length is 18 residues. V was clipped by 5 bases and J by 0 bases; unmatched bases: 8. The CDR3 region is CASSTGTSGDPSTDTQYF. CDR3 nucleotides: TGTGCCAGCAGCACTGGGACTAGCGGGGATCCTAGCACAGATACGCAGTATTTT.

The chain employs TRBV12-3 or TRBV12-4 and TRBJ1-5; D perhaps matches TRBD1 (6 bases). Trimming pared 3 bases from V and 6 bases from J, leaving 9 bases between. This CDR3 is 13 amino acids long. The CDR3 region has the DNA TGTGCCAGCAGTTTCAAGGGGGGTCAGCCCCAGCATTTT. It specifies CASSFKGGQPQHF.

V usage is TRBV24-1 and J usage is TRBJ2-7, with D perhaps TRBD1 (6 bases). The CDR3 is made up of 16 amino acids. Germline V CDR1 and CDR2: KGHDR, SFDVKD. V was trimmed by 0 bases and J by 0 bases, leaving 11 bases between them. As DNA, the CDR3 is TGTGCCACCAGTGATTTGGGGCAGGGGAGCTCCTACGAGCAGTACTTC. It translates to CATSDLGQGSSYEQYF.

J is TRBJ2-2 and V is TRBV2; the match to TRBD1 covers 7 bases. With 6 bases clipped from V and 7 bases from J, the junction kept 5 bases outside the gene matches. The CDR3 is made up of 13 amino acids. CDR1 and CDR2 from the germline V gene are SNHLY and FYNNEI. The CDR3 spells CASSGTGVGELFF. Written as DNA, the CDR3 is TGTGCCAGCAGCGGAACAGGGGTCGGGGAGCTGTTTTTT.

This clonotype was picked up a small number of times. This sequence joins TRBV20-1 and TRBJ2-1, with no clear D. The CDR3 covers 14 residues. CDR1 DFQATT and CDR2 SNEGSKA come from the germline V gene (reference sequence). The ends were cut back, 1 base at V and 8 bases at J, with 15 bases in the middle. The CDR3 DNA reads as TGCAGTGCTAGAGCCGGGCCCTCTAGGGATGAGCAGTTCTTC. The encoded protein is CSARAGPSRDEQFF.

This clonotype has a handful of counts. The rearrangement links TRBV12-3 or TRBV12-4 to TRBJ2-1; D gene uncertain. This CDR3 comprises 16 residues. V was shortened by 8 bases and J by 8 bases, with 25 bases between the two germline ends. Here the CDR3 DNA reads TGTGCCAGCGCTGAGATTTCTCCAACGTATTCGGATGAGCAGTTCTTC. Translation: CASAEISPTYSDEQFF.

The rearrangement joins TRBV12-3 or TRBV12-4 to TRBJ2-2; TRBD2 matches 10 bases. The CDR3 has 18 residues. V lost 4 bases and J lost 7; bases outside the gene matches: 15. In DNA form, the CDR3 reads TGTGCCAGCAGTTCCCCAAGGGCTAGCGGGAGAACCGACGGGGAGCTGTTTTTT. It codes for CASSSPRASGRTDGELFF.

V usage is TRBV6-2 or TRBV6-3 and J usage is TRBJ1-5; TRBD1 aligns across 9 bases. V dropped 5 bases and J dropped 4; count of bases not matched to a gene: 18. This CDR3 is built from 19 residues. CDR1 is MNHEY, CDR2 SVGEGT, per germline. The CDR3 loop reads CASSVNPGQGEFWNQPQHF. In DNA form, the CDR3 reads TGTGCCAGCAGTGTAAACCCGGGACAGGGCGAGTTTTGGAATCAGCCCCAGCATTTT.

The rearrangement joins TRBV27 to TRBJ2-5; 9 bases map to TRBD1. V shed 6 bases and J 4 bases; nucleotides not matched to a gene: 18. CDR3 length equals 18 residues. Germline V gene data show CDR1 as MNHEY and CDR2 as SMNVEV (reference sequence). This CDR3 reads CASSTRQGGLLFGETQYF. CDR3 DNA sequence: TGTGCCAGCAGCACCCGACAGGGGGGACTCTTATTTGGAGAGACCCAGTACTTC.

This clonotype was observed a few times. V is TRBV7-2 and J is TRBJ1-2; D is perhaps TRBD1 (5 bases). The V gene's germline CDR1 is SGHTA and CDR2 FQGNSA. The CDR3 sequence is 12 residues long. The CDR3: CATTQGGYGYTF. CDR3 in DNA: TGTGCTACAACCCAGGGTGGATATGGCTACACCTTC.

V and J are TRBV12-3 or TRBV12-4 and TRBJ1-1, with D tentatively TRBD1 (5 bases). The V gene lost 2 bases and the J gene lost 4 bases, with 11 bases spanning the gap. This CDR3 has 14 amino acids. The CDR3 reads CASSLWVGTTEAFF. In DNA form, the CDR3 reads TGTGCCAGCAGTTTATGGGTAGGGACCACTGAAGCTTTCTTT.

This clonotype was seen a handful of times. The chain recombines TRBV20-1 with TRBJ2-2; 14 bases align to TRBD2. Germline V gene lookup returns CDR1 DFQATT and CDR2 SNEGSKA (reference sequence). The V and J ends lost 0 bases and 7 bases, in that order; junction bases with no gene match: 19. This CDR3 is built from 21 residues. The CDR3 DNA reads TGCAGTGCTAGAGACAACCGCACTTTCCCGGGACTAGCGGGAGAGGACGGGGAGCTGTTTTTT. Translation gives CSARDNRTFPGLAGEDGELFF.

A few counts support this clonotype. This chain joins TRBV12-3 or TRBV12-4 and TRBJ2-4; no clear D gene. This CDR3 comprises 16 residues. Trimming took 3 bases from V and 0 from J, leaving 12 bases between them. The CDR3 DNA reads TGTGCCAGCAGTTTGGGCACCCCCACAGCCAAAAACATTCAGTACTTC. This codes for CASSLGTPTAKNIQYF.

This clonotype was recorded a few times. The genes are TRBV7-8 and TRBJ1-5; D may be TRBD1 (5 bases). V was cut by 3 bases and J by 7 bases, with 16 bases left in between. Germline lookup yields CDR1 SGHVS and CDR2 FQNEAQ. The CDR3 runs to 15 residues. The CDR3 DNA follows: TGTGCCAGCAGCTTGGATCTACAGGATTCCCAGCCCCAGCATTTT. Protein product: CASSLDLQDSQPQHF.

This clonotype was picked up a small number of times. In DNA form, the CDR3 reads TGTGCCAGCAACCTACTAGCGGGAGGTGCAGATACGCAGTATTTT. Protein sequence: CASNLLAGGADTQYF. The J gene is TRBJ2-3, the V gene TRBV27; 12 nucleotides align to TRBD2. CDR1 is MNHEY and CDR2 is SMNVEV in the germline V gene (reference sequence). The V segment lost 7 bases and the J segment 4 bases; nucleotides outside the gene matches: 6. CDR3 length equals 15 residues.

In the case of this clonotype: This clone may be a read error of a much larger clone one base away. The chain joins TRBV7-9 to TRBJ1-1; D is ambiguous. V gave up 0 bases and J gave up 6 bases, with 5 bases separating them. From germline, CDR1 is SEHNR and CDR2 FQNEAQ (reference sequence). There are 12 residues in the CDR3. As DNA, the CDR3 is TGTGCCAGCAGCTTAGCGGTCGCTGAAGCTTTCTTT. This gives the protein CASSLAVAEAFF.

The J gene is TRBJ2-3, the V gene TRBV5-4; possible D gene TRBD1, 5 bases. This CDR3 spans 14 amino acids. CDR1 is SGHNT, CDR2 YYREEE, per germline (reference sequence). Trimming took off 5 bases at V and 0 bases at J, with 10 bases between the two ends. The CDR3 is CASRGLGSTDTQYF. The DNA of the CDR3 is TGTGCCAGCAGGGGGCTGGGAAGCACAGATACGCAGTATTTT.

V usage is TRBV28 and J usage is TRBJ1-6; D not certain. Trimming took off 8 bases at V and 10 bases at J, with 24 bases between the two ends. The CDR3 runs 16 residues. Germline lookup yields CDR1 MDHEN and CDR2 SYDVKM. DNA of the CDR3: TGTGCCAGCTCCCTCCCGGGCCAGGCGGGTTGGTCACCCCTCCACTTT. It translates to CASSLPGQAGWSPLHF.

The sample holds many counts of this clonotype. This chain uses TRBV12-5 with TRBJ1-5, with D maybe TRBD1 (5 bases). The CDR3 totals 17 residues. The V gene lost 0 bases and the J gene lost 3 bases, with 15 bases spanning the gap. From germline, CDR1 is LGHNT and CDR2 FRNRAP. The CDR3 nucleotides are TGTGCTAGTGGTTTGGTAGCTCCCCAGGGAACCAATCAGCCCCAGCATTTT. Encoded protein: CASGLVAPQGTNQPQHF.

CDR3 sequence reads: CASRRDRGQSGANVLTF. The DNA of the CDR3 is TGTGCCAGCAGACGGGACAGGGGGCAAAGTGGGGCCAACGTCCTGACTTTC. The V gene is TRBV6-2 or TRBV6-3, the J gene TRBJ2-6; 12 nucleotides align to TRBD1. V shed 6 bases and J 3 bases; nucleotides not matched to a gene: 6. The germline CDR1 and CDR2 sequences are MNHEY and SVGEGT. This CDR3 is built from 17 residues.

The chain's CDR3 is CASSEGGAPLHF. The CDR3 DNA is TGTGCCAGCAGTGAAGGGGGAGCACCCCTCCACTTT. This sequence joins TRBV2 and TRBJ1-6; D gene unclear. The germline V gene encodes CDR1 SNHLY and CDR2 FYNNEI. V was pared by 1 base and J by 11 bases, with 6 bases between. CDR3 size: 12 residues.

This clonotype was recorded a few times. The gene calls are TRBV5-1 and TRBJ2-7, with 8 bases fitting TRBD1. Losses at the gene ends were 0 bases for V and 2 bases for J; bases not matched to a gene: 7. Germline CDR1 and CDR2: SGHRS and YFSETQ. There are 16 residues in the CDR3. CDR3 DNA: TGCGCCAGCAGCTTGGAAGGGACAGGCTTCCCCTACGAGCAGTACTTC. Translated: CASSLEGTGFPYEQYF.

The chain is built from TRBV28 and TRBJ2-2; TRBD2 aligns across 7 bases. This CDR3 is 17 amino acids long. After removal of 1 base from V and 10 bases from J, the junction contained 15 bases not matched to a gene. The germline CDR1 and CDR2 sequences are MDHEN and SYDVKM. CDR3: CASSLSGRELLAEELFF. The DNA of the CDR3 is TGTGCCAGCAGTTTATCGGGGCGGGAGTTGCTCGCGGAGGAGCTGTTTTTT.

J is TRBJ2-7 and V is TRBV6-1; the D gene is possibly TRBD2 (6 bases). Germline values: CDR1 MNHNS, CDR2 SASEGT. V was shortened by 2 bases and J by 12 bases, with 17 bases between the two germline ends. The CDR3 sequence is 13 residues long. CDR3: CASSEYSGDSPYF. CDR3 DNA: TGTGCCAGCAGTGAATATTCGGGGGACTCTCCGTACTTC.

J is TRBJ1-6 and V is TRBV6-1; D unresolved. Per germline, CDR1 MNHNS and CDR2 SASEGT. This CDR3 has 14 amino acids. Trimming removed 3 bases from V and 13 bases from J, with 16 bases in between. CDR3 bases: TGTGCCAGCAGTGATTCGATGGGCCGGGCCCCCCTCCACTTT. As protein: CASSDSMGRAPLHF.

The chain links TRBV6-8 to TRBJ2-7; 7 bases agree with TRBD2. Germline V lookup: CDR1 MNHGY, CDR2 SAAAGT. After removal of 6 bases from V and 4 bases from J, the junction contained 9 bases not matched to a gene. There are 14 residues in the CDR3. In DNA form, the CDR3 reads TGTGCCAGCAGCCTGCGGGAGAGCGGTTACGAGCAGTACTTC. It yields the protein CASSLRESGYEQYF.